Listed below are T cell receptor beta chains from one sample, sequenced in a study of CD8 T cells in Susac syndrome. MiXCR was run by TCRdb on the immunoSEQ multiplex PCR reads, yielding one entry per CDR3 protein. The data hold about 180,000 distinct CDR3 sequences, with approximately 94% observed a single time. Sequenced material: CD4+ T cells from PBMCs. These receptor sequences come from a human donor with Susac syndrome. Each CDR3 is given without its conserved first and last residue.

>TRBV10-2
ASRMDRGNYGYT
>TRBV18
ASSDPGQGAYEQY
>TRBV13
ASSDSRRGNTEAF
>TRBV12-3/TRBV12-4
ASRRQGGYNSPLH
>TRBV24-1
ATGTGCYEQY
>TRBV20-1
SARGQGSGGANVLT
>TRBV5-1
ASKGRAGVNTEAF
>TRBV3-1
ASSRYDNEQF
>TRBV20-1
SAPTPGGRGLQETQY
>TRBV5-6
ASSLRQNQPQH
>TRBV5-1
ASSASGGHYNEQF
>TRBV29-1
SVGQTLNTEAF
>TRBV4-3
ASSQDHRDTDTQY
>TRBV12-3/TRBV12-4
ASSFQDLKNTEAF
>TRBV29-1
SVERGDEKLF
>TRBV5-6
ASSLEGSPQH
>TRBV29-1
SVEGGQPDTQY
>TRBV7-8
ASSPNSRTVGDGYT
>TRBV20-1
SADRLAGDPYEQY
>TRBV4-1
ASSQPQGSLYGYT
>TRBV12-3/TRBV12-4
ASSFGSGDIQY
>TRBV12-3/TRBV12-4
ASTLQDHYGYT
>TRBV27
ASRPGLAGVDTQY
>TRBV20-1
SANPADPSSYEQY
>TRBV7-9
ASSRWTGSNSPLH
>TRBV9
ASSVGRSEQY
>TRBV20-1
SASRLAGLIQQY
>TRBV5-4
ASRDGQGSYGYT
>TRBV20-1
SARDRQGGGETQY
>TRBV18
ASSPPQGSYNEQF
>TRBV7-9
ASSWQGLAKNIQY
>TRBV25-1
ASSEQGALNTEAF
>TRBV25-1
ASSRSGYNYGYT
>TRBV6-2/TRBV6-3
ASTETGQEPQH
>TRBV6-5
ASRPSTASPLH
>TRBV7-6
ASSKAGTESYEQY
>TRBV19
ASSLPGQGFTEAF
>TRBV30
AWKEVYGYT
>TRBV20-1
SAAGTGKLANGYT
>TRBV7-8
ASSLEGQGGQF
>TRBV5-4
ASSQDSNQPQH
>TRBV4-3
ASSQDTQANIAQH
>TRBV5-4
ASSPPGQRIETQY
>TRBV28
ATRDRVHEQF
>TRBV20-1
SAMTGTTSTDTQY
>TRBV6-2/TRBV6-3
ASSRLFLTDTQY
>TRBV27
ASSRRRGQETQY
>TRBV20-1
SASKGQGLGNYGYT
>TRBV18
ASSPRSTEAF
>TRBV29-1
SAPRTGGNLNTEAF